A selection of T cell receptor beta chains follows, all from one sample in a study of T-cell memory formation after mild COVID-19. TCRdb passed the 5' RACE reads through MiXCR, listing each CDR3 protein once. The sample lists some 350,000 distinct CDR3 sequences; approximately 15% were seen once. Sequencing input: PBMCs or a T cell subset sorted from them (not recorded which). These receptors originate from a man younger than 30 who had mild COVID-19 (a few samples of this study predate the infection). Cell type and time point are not known. Both conserved end residues are part of each CDR3. D genes are given only for firm matches. Clone sizes are given selectively: once, few, many, or a class where the clone is expanded.

V gene: TRBV6-5; D gene: TRBD2; clone size: few; J gene: TRBJ2-2; CDR3 protein: CASSTPGLAGELFF; CDR3 DNA: TGTGCCAGCAGTACCCCTGGACTAGCCGGGGAGCTGTTTTTT
V gene: TRBV6-5; D gene: .; clone size: few; J gene: TRBJ1-2; CDR3 protein: CASSYAGGYGYTF; CDR3 DNA: TGTGCCAGCAGTTACGCGGGCGGCTATGGCTACACCTTC
V gene: TRBV5-1; D gene: .; clone size: few; J gene: TRBJ1-2; CDR3 protein: CASSLGTRPQGYTF; CDR3 DNA: TGCGCCAGCAGCTTGGGGACCCGTCCTCAAGGCTACACCTTC
V gene: TRBV18; D gene: TRBD2; clone size: .; J gene: TRBJ2-3; CDR3 protein: CASSPDGRDTQYF; CDR3 DNA: TGTGCCAGCTCCCCGGACGGGAGGGATACGCAGTATTTT
V gene: TRBV4-1; D gene: TRBD1; clone size: many; J gene: TRBJ2-2; CDR3 protein: CASSQVNRDRGTGELFF; CDR3 DNA: TGCGCCAGCAGCCAAGTCAATCGGGACAGGGGGACCGGGGAGCTGTTTTTT
V gene: TRBV29-1; D gene: .; clone size: .; J gene: TRBJ2-4; CDR3 protein: CSGLGDLAKNIQYF; CDR3 DNA: TGCAGCGGGCTCGGGGACCTAGCCAAAAACATTCAGTACTTC
V gene: TRBV24-1; D gene: TRBD1; clone size: .; J gene: TRBJ1-2; CDR3 protein: CATSETGEGYTF; CDR3 DNA: TGTGCCACCAGTGAAACAGGGGAGGGCTACACCTTC
V gene: TRBV5-1; D gene: .; clone size: many; J gene: TRBJ2-7; CDR3 protein: CASSLDWGSGEQYF; CDR3 DNA: TGCGCCAGCAGCTTGGATTGGGGCTCTGGGGAGCAGTACTTC
V gene: TRBV6-5; D gene: .; clone size: few; J gene: TRBJ1-2; CDR3 protein: CASSYSEREAFYGYTF; CDR3 DNA: TGTGCCAGCAGTTACTCTGAGAGGGAGGCGTTCTATGGCTACACCTTC
V gene: TRBV5-1; D gene: .; clone size: .; J gene: TRBJ2-3; CDR3 protein: CASSRWTSTDTQYF; CDR3 DNA: TGCGCCAGCAGCCGATGGACAAGCACAGATACGCAGTATTTT
V gene: TRBV27; D gene: .; clone size: .; J gene: TRBJ2-1; CDR3 protein: CASSRLAFIGGEQFF; CDR3 DNA: TGTGCCAGCAGTCGCCTAGCGTTTATTGGGGGTGAGCAGTTCTTC
V gene: TRBV4-3; D gene: .; clone size: many; J gene: TRBJ2-1; CDR3 protein: CASSLSTGSSYNEQFF; CDR3 DNA: TGCGCCAGCAGCCTGTCCACAGGGAGCTCCTACAATGAGCAGTTCTTC
V gene: TRBV6-6; D gene: .; clone size: .; J gene: TRBJ2-5; CDR3 protein: CASTSGELGETQYF; CDR3 DNA: TGTGCCAGCACTTCGGGGGAGCTCGGGGAGACCCAGTACTTC
V gene: TRBV19; D gene: TRBD1; clone size: .; J gene: TRBJ1-1; CDR3 protein: CASSMRGGGYTEAFF; CDR3 DNA: TGTGCCAGTAGTATGCGGGGAGGGGGCTACACTGAAGCTTTCTTT
V gene: TRBV3-1; D gene: .; clone size: .; J gene: TRBJ1-5; CDR3 protein: CASSQDVVQPQHF; CDR3 DNA: TGTGCCAGCAGCCAAGATGTTGTTCAGCCCCAGCATTTT
V gene: TRBV6-2/TRBV6-3; D gene: .; clone size: .; J gene: TRBJ2-1; CDR3 protein: CACQISSYNEQFF; CDR3 DNA: TGTGCCTGTCAGATCAGCTCCTACAATGAGCAGTTCTTC
V gene: TRBV6-5; D gene: .; clone size: .; J gene: TRBJ1-1; CDR3 protein: CASSYVQADTEAFF; CDR3 DNA: TGTGCCAGCAGCTACGTACAGGCGGACACTGAAGCTTTCTTT
V gene: TRBV6-1; D gene: .; clone size: .; J gene: TRBJ1-2; CDR3 protein: CASSEVPGAGGYTF; CDR3 DNA: TGTGCCAGCAGTGAAGTACCAGGCGCGGGGGGCTACACCTTC
V gene: TRBV9; D gene: .; clone size: .; J gene: TRBJ1-5; CDR3 protein: CASSVGGSLNQPQHF; CDR3 DNA: TGTGCCAGCAGCGTAGGTGGGTCTCTTAATCAGCCCCAGCATTTT
V gene: TRBV7-2; D gene: .; clone size: few; J gene: TRBJ1-3; CDR3 protein: CASRTDSYSGNTIYF; CDR3 DNA: TGTGCCAGCCGTACAGACAGTTACTCTGGAAACACCATATATTTT
V gene: TRBV6-2/TRBV6-3; D gene: .; clone size: .; J gene: TRBJ2-3; CDR3 protein: CASSYRTDTQYF; CDR3 DNA: TGTGCCAGCAGTTATCGTACAGATACGCAGTATTTT
V gene: TRBV5-5; D gene: TRBD2; clone size: .; J gene: TRBJ2-5; CDR3 protein: CASTFSSGVVETQYF; CDR3 DNA: TGTGCCAGCACCTTTTCTAGCGGGGTGGTCGAGACCCAGTACTTC